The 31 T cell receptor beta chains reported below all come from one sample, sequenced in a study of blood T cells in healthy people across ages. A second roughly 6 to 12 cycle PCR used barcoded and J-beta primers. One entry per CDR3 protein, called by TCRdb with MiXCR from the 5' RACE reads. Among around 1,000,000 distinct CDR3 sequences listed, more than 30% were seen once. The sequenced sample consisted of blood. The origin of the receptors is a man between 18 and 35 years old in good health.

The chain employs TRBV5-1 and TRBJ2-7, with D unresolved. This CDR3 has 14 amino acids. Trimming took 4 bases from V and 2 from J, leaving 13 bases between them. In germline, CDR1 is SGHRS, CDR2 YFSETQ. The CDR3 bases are TGCGCCAGCAGCCCAGAACGGGCCCCCTACGAGCAGTACTTC. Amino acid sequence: CASSPERAPYEQYF. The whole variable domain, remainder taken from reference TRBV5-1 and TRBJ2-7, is KAGVTQTPRYLIKTRGQQVTLSCSPISGHRSVSWYQQTPGQGLQFLFEYFSETQRNKGNFPGRFSGRQFSNSRSEMNVSTLELGDSALYLCASSPERAPYEQYFGPGTRLTVT.

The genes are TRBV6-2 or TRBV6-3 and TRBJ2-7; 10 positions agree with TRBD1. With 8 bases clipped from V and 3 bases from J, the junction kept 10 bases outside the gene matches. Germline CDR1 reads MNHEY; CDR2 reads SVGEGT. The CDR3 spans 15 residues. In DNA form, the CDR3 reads TGTGCCAGCCTCCGGGGACAGGGGATCTTCTACGAGCAGTACTTC. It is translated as CASLRGQGIFYEQYF.

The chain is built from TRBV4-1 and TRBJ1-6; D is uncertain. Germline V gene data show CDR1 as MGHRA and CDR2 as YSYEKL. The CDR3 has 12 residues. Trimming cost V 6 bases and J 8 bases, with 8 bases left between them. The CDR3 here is CASRAGDSPLHF. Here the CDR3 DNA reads TGCGCCAGCAGGGCTGGGGATTCACCCCTCCACTTT.

For the CDR3, the DNA is TGCGCCAGCAGTTTTGGATCCGGCGATCCCCAGCATTTT. Protein: CASSFGSGDPQHF. The V and J genes are TRBV5-1 and TRBJ1-5; D is unresolved. CDR1 is SGHRS and CDR2 is YFSETQ in the germline V gene. Between the trimmed V and J ends, which lost 5 bases and 10 bases, there was a span of 16 bases. The CDR3 length is 13 residues.

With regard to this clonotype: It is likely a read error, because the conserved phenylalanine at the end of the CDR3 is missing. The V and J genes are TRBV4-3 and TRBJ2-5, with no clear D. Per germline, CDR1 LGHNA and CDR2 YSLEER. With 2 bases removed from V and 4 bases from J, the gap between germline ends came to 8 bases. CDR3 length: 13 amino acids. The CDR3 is CASSQRSSETQYL. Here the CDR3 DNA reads TGCGCCAGCAGCCAACGTTCGTCAGAGACCCAGTACCTC.

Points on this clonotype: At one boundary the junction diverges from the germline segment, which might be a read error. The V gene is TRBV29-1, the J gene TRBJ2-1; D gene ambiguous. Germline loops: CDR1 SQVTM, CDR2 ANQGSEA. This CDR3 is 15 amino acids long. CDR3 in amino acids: CSIDLLGVGYNEQFF. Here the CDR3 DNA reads TGCAGCATTGATCTTCTGGGTGTTGGGTACAATGAGCAGTTCTTC.

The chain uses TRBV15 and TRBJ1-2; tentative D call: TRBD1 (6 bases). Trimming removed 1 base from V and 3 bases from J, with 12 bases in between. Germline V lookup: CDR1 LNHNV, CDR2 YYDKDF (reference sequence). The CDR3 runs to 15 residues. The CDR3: CATSRADRRDYGYTF. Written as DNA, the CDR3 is TGTGCCACCAGCAGAGCCGACAGGAGGGACTATGGCTACACCTTC.

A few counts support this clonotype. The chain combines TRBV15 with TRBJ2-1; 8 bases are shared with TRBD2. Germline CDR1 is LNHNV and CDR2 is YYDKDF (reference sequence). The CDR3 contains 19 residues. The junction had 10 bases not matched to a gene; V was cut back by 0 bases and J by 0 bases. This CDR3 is CATSRDSGVRGASYNEQFF. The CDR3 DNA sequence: TGTGCCACCAGCAGAGATAGTGGGGTGCGGGGGGCCTCCTACAATGAGCAGTTCTTC.

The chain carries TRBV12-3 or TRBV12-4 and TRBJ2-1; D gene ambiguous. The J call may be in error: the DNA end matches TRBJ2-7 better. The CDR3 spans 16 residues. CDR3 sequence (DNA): TGTGCCAGCAGTTTACGCGGCGCGAGCTCCTACAATGAGCAGTACTTC. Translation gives CASSLRGASSYNEQYF.

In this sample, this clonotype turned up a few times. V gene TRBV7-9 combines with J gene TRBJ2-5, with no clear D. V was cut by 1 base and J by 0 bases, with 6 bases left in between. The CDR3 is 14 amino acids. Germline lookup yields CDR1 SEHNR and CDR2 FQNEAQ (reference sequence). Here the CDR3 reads CASSLVRNQETQYF. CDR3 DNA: TGTGCCAGCAGCTTAGTGAGAAACCAAGAGACCCAGTACTTC.

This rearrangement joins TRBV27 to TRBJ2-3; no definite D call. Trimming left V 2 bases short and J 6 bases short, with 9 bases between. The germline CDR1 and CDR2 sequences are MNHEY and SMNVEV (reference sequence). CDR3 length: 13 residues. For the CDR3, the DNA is TGTGCCAGCAGTTTAGTAGACCGCGATACGCAGTATTTT. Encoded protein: CASSLVDRDTQYF.

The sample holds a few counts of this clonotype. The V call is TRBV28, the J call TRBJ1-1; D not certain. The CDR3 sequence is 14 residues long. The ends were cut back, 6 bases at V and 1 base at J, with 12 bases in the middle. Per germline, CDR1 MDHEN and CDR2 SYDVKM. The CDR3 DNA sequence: TGTGCCAGCAGGTCCGGTACGCAGAACACTGAAGCTTTCTTT. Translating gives CASRSGTQNTEAFF.

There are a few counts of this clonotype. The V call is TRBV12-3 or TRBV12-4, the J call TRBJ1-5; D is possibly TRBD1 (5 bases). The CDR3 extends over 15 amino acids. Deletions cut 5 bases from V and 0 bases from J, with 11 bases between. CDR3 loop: CASSPGTFSNQPQHF. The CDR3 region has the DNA TGTGCCAGCAGTCCCGGGACGTTTAGCAATCAGCCCCAGCATTTT.

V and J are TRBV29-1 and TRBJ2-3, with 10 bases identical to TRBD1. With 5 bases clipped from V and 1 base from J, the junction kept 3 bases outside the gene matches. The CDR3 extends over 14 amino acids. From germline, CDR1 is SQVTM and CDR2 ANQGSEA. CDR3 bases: TGCAGCGTTCTGGGGACAGGGGGCACAGATACGCAGTATTTT. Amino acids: CSVLGTGGTDTQYF.

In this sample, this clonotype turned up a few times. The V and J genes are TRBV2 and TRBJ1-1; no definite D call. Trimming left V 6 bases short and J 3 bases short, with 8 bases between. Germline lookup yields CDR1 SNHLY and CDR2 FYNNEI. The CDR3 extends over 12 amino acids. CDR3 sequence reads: CASSAWDTEAFF. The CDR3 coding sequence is TGTGCCAGCAGCGCCTGGGACACTGAAGCTTTCTTT.

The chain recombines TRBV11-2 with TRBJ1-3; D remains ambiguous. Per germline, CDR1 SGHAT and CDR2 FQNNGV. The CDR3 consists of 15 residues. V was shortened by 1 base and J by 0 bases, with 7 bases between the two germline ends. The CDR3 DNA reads TGTGCCAGCAGCTTAGTGTCCTACTCTGGAAACACCATATATTTT. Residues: CASSLVSYSGNTIYF. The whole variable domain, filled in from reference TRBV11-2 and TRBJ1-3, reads EAGVAQSPRYKIIEKRQSVAFWCNPISGHATLYWYQQILGQGPKLLIQFQNNGVVDDSQLPKDRFSAERLKGVDSTLKIQPAKLEDSAVYLCASSLVSYSGNTIYFGEGSWLTVV.

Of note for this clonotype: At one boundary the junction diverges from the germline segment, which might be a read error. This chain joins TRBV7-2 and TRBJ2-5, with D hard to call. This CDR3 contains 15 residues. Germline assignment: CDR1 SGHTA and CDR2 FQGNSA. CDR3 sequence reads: CANSPQGATQETQYF. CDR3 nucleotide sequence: TGTGCCAACAGCCCCCAAGGAGCTACTCAAGAGACCCAGTACTTC.

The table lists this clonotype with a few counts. The CDR3 is CASSPGGYYNSPLHF. The CDR3 nucleotides read TGTGCCAGCAGCCCGGGGGGGTACTATAATTCACCCCTCCACTTT. This chain uses TRBV7-2 with TRBJ1-6; tentative D call: TRBD1 (5 bases). The CDR3 covers 15 residues. The germline V gene encodes CDR1 SGHTA and CDR2 FQGNSA. V was clipped by 5 bases and J by 3 bases, with 11 bases between them. The full variable domain, rest sourced from reference TRBV7-2 and TRBJ1-6, is GAGVSQSPSNKVTEKGKDVELRCDPISGHTALYWYRQSLGQGLEFLIYFQGNSAPDKSGLPSDRFSAERTGGSVSTLTIQRTQQEDSAVYLCASSPGGYYNSPLHFGNGTRLTVT.

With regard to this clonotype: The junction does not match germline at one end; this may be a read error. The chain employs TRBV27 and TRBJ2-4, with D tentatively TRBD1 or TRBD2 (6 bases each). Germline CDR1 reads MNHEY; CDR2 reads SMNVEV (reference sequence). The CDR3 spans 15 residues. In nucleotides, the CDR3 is TGTGCCAGCAGTTCGCTAAGGGGGGCCAAAAGCATTCAGTACTTC. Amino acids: CASSSLRGAKSIQYF.

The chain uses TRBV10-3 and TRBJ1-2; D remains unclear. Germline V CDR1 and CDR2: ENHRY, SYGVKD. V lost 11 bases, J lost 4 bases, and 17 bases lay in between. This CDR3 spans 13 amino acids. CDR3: CASTRSELYGYTF. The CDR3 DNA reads TGTGCCTCGACTAGGAGCGAACTCTATGGCTACACCTTC.

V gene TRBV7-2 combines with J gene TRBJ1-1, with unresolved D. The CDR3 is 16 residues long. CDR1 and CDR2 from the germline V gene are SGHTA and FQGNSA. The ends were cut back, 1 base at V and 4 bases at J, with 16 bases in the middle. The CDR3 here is CASSLDSVFRGTEAFF. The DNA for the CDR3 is TGTGCCAGCAGCTTAGACTCCGTGTTTCGGGGCACTGAAGCTTTCTTT.

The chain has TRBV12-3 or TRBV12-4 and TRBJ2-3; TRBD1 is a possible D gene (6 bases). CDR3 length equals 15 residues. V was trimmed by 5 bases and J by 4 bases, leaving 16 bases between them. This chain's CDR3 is CASSPLQGRADTQYF. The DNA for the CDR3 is TGTGCCAGCAGTCCCTTACAGGGTAGAGCAGATACGCAGTATTTT.

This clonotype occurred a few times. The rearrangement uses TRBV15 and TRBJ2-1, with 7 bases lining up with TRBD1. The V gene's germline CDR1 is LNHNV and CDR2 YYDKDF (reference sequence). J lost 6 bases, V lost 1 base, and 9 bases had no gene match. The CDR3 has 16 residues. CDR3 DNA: TGTGCCACCAGCAGAGCCCCAACACCAGGGGGCAATGAGCAGTTCTTC. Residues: CATSRAPTPGGNEQFF.

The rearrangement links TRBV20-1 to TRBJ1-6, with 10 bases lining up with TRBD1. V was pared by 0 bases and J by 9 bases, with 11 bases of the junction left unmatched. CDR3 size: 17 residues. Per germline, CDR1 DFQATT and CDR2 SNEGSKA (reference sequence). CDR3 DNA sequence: TGCAGTGCTAGAGACCCTAAAACCGGGACAGGGGTTTCACCCCTCCACTTT. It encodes CSARDPKTGTGVSPLHF.

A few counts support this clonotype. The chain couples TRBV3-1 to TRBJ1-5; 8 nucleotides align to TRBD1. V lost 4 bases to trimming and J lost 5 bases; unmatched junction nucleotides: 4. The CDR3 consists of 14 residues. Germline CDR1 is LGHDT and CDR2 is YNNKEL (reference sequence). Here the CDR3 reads CASSPTGAYQPQHF. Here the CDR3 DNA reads TGTGCCAGCAGCCCGACAGGGGCTTATCAGCCCCAGCATTTT.

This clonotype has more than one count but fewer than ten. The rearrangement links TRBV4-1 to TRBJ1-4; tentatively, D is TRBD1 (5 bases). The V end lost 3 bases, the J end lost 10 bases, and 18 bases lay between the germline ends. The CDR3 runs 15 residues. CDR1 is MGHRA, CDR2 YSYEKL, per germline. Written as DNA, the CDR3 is TGCGCCAGCAGCCAGCAGGGTTCCCGGACGAGAAAACTGTTTTTT. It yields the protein CASSQQGSRTRKLFF.

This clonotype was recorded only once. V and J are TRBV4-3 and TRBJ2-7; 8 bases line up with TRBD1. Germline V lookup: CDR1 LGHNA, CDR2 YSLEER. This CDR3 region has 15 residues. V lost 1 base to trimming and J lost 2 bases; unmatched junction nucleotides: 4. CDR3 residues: CASSQVQGAAYEQYF. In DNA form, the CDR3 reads TGCGCCAGCAGCCAAGTTCAGGGGGCTGCCTACGAGCAGTACTTC.

The CDR3 DNA reads TGCGGCGCTCTCCCCAGCCCTCTGACAGGGATGTATGGCTACACCTTC. Its translation is CGALPSPLTGMYGYTF. The gene calls are TRBV29-1 and TRBJ1-2; 7 bases are shared with TRBD1. The CDR3 sequence is 16 residues long. Per the germline V gene, CDR1 is SQVTM and CDR2 is ANQGSEA.

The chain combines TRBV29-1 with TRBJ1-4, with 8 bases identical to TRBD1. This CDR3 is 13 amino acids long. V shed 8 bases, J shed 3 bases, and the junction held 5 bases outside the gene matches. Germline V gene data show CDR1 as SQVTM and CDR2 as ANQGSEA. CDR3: CSSSTGANEKLFF. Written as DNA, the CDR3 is TGCAGCTCTTCGACAGGGGCTAATGAAAAACTGTTTTTT. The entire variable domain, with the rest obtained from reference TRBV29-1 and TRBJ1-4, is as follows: SAVISQKPSRDICQRGTSLTIQCQVDSQVTMMFWYRQQPGQSLTLIATANQGSEATYESGFVIDKFPISRPNLTFSTLTVSNMSPEDSSIYLCSSSTGANEKLFFGSGTQLSVL.

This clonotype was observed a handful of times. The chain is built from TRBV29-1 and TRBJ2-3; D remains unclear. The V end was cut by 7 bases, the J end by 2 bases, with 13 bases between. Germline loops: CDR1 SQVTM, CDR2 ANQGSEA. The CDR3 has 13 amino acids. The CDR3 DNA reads TGCAGCGCCTCGGACGGGTTCACAGATACGCAGTATTTT. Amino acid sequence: CSASDGFTDTQYF.

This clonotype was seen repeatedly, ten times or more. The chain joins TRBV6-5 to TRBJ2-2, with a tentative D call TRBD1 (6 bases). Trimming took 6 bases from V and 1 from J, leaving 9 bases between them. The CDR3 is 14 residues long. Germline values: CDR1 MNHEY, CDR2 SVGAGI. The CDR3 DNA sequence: TGTGCCAGCAGCCCGACAGGGAACACCGGGGAGCTGTTTTTT. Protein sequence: CASSPTGNTGELFF.